The 15 T cell receptor beta chains in this list originate from one sample, sequenced in a study of cytomegalovirus exposure and HLA in healthy donors. PCR used 60 Vbeta primers and 13 Jbeta primers. Some clones are missing from TCRdb's copy, which holds only in-frame ones; the method was immunoSEQ multiplex PCR. The sample shows more than 100,000 clones, 76% of them seen only once. The sequencing sample was made of PBMCs. These receptors were taken from a female donor in good health and CMV-seropositive.

This clone appeared a few times. The V gene is TRBV14, the J gene TRBJ2-7; TRBD2 might be the D (6 bases). V shed 1 base and J shed 6 bases, with 10 bases lying between them. The CDR3 loop spans 13 amino acids. Germline values: CDR1 SGHDN, CDR2 FVKESK. Here the CDR3 DNA reads TGTGCCAGCAGCCAAGGACTAGGGTCCGAGCAGTACTTC. Encoded protein: CASSQGLGSEQYF.

The chain joins TRBV6-4 to TRBJ2-2; 8 bases line up with TRBD2. From germline, CDR1 is MRHNA and CDR2 SNTAGT. The CDR3 consists of 14 residues. The trim removed 6 bases at V and 7 bases at J, leaving 7 bases unmatched. CDR3 residues: CASRSGSNIGELFF. CDR3 coding DNA: TGTGCCAGCAGGAGCGGGAGTAATATCGGGGAGCTGTTTTTT.

The chain uses TRBV11-1 and TRBJ2-7, with 13 nucleotides matching TRBD2. Germline lookup yields CDR1 SGHAT and CDR2 FQDESV (reference sequence). V trimming: 5 bases; J trimming: 4 bases; junction bases outside the gene matches: 2. The CDR3 is made up of 14 amino acids. For the CDR3, the DNA is TGTGCCAGCAGCCCGACTAGCGGGAGGTACGAGCAGTACTTC. It yields the protein CASSPTSGRYEQYF.

This chain connects TRBV9 to TRBJ2-7; tentatively, D is TRBD1 (5 bases). The germline V gene has CDR1 SGDLS and CDR2 YYNGEE. The CDR3 consists of 14 residues. Trimming took off 0 bases at V and 2 bases at J, with 9 bases between the two ends. The CDR3 loop is CASSVGSGTYEQYF. CDR3 DNA: TGTGCCAGCAGCGTAGGGTCAGGGACCTACGAGCAGTACTTC.

In its sample, this clone was seen a few times. This chain joins TRBV5-1 and TRBJ2-5, with 11 bases aligning to TRBD1. V shed 5 bases and J 3 bases; nucleotides not matched to a gene: 6. Germline CDR1 reads SGHRS; CDR2 reads YFSETQ. This CDR3 is 15 amino acids long. CDR3 protein: CASRSGTGGKETQYF. CDR3 nucleotide sequence: TGCGCCAGCAGATCCGGGACAGGGGGAAAAGAGACCCAGTACTTC.

The CDR3 bases are TGTGCCACCAGCAGAGAGGGCCCGAACACTGAAGCTTTCTTT. This encodes CATSREGPNTEAFF. The V call is TRBV15, the J call TRBJ1-1; no firm D call. The germline V gene encodes CDR1 LNHNV and CDR2 YYDKDF (reference sequence). Trimming pared 0 bases from V and 1 base from J, leaving 6 bases between. This CDR3 is 14 amino acids long.

This clone was observed a few times. This chain uses TRBV5-1 with TRBJ2-3; weak D call: TRBD2 (6 bases). The CDR3 has 14 residues. Deletions cut 5 bases from V and 0 bases from J, with 10 bases between. The germline V gene has CDR1 SGHRS and CDR2 YFSETQ. In nucleotides, the CDR3 is TGCGCCAGCAGAGGCGGGACTAGCACAGATACGCAGTATTTT. It specifies CASRGGTSTDTQYF.

This sequence joins TRBV4-1 and TRBJ2-7, with D possibly TRBD2 on 7 matching bases. The CDR3 consists of 16 residues. V shed 1 base and J shed 0 bases, with 13 bases lying between them. Germline V gene data show CDR1 as MGHRA and CDR2 as YSYEKL. This CDR3 reads CASSQGKGGSSYEQYF. CDR3 coding DNA: TGCGCCAGCAGCCAAGGCAAGGGGGGGAGCTCCTACGAGCAGTACTTC.

This chain links TRBV18 with TRBJ2-7; 7 nucleotides align to TRBD1. The germline CDR1 and CDR2 sequences are KGHSH and LQKENI. V lost 1 base to trimming and J lost 5 bases; unmatched junction nucleotides: 5. The CDR3 totals 14 residues. This CDR3 reads CASSPLGQGDEQYF. The CDR3 nucleotides are TGTGCCAGCTCACCACTCGGTCAGGGGGACGAGCAGTACTTC.

The gene calls are TRBV2 and TRBJ2-5, with 7 bases matching TRBD1. The V and J ends lost 3 bases and 7 bases, in that order; junction bases with no gene match: 5. Germline lookup yields CDR1 SNHLY and CDR2 FYNNEI. This CDR3 comprises 13 residues. CDR3 DNA: TGTGCCAGCAGTGAGACAGGGTCGGGGACCCAGTACTTC. Translating it yields CASSETGSGTQYF.

J is TRBJ1-1 and V is TRBV19, with a tentative D call TRBD1 (6 bases). The germline gives CDR1 LNHDA, CDR2 SQIVND (reference sequence). V dropped 2 bases and J dropped 3 bases, with 13 bases sitting between them. The CDR3 contains 15 residues. CDR3 in DNA: TGTGCCAGTAGTATAAAACAGGGATTATACACTGAAGCTTTCTTT. Its translation: CASSIKQGLYTEAFF.

This chain uses TRBV19 with TRBJ1-5; possible D gene TRBD1, 6 bases. V lost 6 bases to trimming and J lost 0 bases, with 15 bases between them. Germline CDR1 and CDR2: LNHDA and SQIVND (reference sequence). The CDR3 runs to 16 residues. The CDR3 nucleotides read TGTGCCAGTAGCAACGAGGGGGTCAATAGCAATCAGCCCCAGCATTTT. This sequence encodes CASSNEGVNSNQPQHF.

This clone has just one count. V usage is TRBV19 and J usage is TRBJ2-2, with 8 bases lining up with TRBD1. The germline V gene has CDR1 LNHDA and CDR2 SQIVND (reference sequence). The CDR3 totals 15 residues. V lost 7 bases, J lost 0 bases, and 4 bases stayed unmatched. The CDR3 here is CASTPGQANTGELFF. The CDR3 region has the DNA TGTGCCAGTACCCCGGGACAGGCGAACACCGGGGAGCTGTTTTTT.

The chain is built from TRBV14 and TRBJ2-1, with D hard to call. With 0 bases removed from V and 4 bases from J, the gap between germline ends came to 10 bases. CDR1 is SGHDN and CDR2 is FVKESK in the germline V gene. CDR3 length: 15 residues. CDR3 in amino acids: CASSQDISEYNEQFF. The CDR3 nucleotides read TGTGCCAGCAGCCAAGATATCAGCGAGTACAATGAGCAGTTCTTC.

The J gene is TRBJ2-3, the V gene TRBV30, with D possibly TRBD1 on 8 matching bases. CDR1 GTSNPN and CDR2 SVGIG come from the germline V gene (reference sequence). The CDR3 totals 15 residues. Trimming shortened V by 0 bases and J by 7 bases, and 17 bases separated the two germline ends. The CDR3 DNA sequence: TGTGCCTGGAGTGTACGCGGACAGGGAGGGTATACGCAGTATTTT. Protein: CAWSVRGQGGYTQYF.